This entry features one T cell receptor beta chain sequence. Its matching antigen is unknown. Naive CD8 cells, CD45RO-negative and positively selected for CCR7, excluded terminally differentiated effector memory CD45RA+ cells. Produced via immunoSEQ multiplex PCR; TCRdb's table is partial and in-frame only. Of a few million clones in the sample, roughly 95% are singletons; the top ten hold around 1.7%. Trimming left V 3 bases short and J 9 bases short, with 15 bases between. The CDR3 spans 14 residues. In germline, CDR1 is MNHNS, CDR2 SASEGT. These data originate in a study of shared clonotypes between healthy human individuals. Study-level results: A generally larger estimated richness was seen in naive subsets than in memory subsets.

The TCR comes from a man aged 18 to 29 in good health. Some clones in this sample may be carry-over from other donors' samples. The rearrangement uses TRBV6-1 and TRBJ2-4; D not certain. The sequenced sample was naive CD8+ T cells from PBMCs. CDR3 in amino acids: CASSDAGLLAIQYF. The CDR3 coding sequence is TGTGCCAGCAGTGACGCCGGGCTGTTGGCCATTCAGTACTTC.